These 10 T cell receptor beta chains share one sample of origin, sequenced in a study of shared clonotypes between healthy human individuals. Data came from immunoSEQ multiplex PCR; TCRdb stores just in-frame clones and leaves some out. This sample yields some 530,000 clones, of which 81% are seen a single time; roughly 12% belongs to the top ten. The specimen was PBMCs. The receptors here all came from a woman in her 40s in good health. Some clones in this sample may be carry-over from other donors' samples.

V is TRBV9 and J is TRBJ2-7; 14 bases align to TRBD2. CDR1 SGDLS and CDR2 YYNGEE come from the germline V gene. Trimming cost V 0 bases and J 4 bases; bases outside gene matches: 3. The CDR3 is 16 amino acids. The CDR3 DNA reads TGTGCCAGCAGCGTAGAGGGACTAGCGGGAGAATACGAGCAGTACTTC. Residues: CASSVEGLAGEYEQYF.

About this clone: This is likely an artifact of a read error, given a far larger clone one base away. This rearrangement joins TRBV27 to TRBJ1-1, with D tentatively TRBD1 (6 bases). Trimming removed 0 bases from V and 6 bases from J, with 11 bases in between. The CDR3 has 14 amino acids. CDR1 is MNHEY and CDR2 is SMNVEV in the germline V gene (reference sequence). The CDR3 DNA reads TGTGCCAGCAGTTTATCGGGGGGGCGGGCTGAAGCTTTCTTT. Translation: CASSLSGGRAEAFF.

The genes are TRBV25-1 and TRBJ1-4, with 7 nucleotides matching TRBD1. The CDR3 loop spans 13 amino acids. Germline V lookup: CDR1 MGHDK, CDR2 SYGVNS. V was clipped by 8 bases and J by 4 bases; unmatched bases: 4. The CDR3 DNA follows: TGTGCCAGCTCGGGACAGCTTAATGAAAAACTGTTTTTT. This encodes CASSGQLNEKLFF.

The rearrangement joins TRBV7-3 to TRBJ1-1, with TRBD1 as a possible D gene (6 bases). The germline CDR1 and CDR2 sequences are SGHTA and FQGTGA. V was clipped by 2 bases and J by 10 bases, with 8 bases between them. CDR3 length equals 11 residues. CDR3 residues: CASSLAGAAFF. The CDR3 DNA reads TGTGCCAGCAGCTTAGCGGGGGCAGCTTTCTTT.

This rearrangement joins TRBV9 to TRBJ2-1; 7 nucleotides line up with TRBD1. CDR1 and CDR2 from the germline V gene are SGDLS and YYNGEE. This CDR3 has 14 amino acids. The V segment lost 4 bases and the J segment 6 bases; nucleotides outside the gene matches: 7. CDR3 sequence: CASSPRQGSNEQFF. The CDR3 region has the DNA TGTGCCAGCAGCCCGAGACAGGGTTCCAATGAGCAGTTCTTC.

This chain connects TRBV7-8 to TRBJ2-7; weak D call: TRBD2 (5 bases). Germline V gene lookup returns CDR1 SGHVS and CDR2 FQNEAQ. Trimming removed 1 base at V and 2 bases at J, with 18 bases between. The CDR3 length is 17 residues. CDR3 sequence (DNA): TGTGCCAGCAGCTTAGGAGGGTTCGTCCTAGCAGCCTACGAGCAGTACTTC. This sequence encodes CASSLGGFVLAAYEQYF. Drawing the rest from reference TRBV7-8 and TRBJ2-7, the complete variable domain is GAGVSQSPRYKVAKRGQDVALRCDPISGHVSLFWYQQALGQGPEFLTYFQNEAQLDKSGLPSDRFFAERPEGSVSTLKIQRTQQEDSAVYLCASSLGGFVLAAYEQYFGPGTRLTVT.

The rearrangement links TRBV18 to TRBJ1-3; D gene ambiguous. V lost 2 bases and J lost 4, with 15 bases in between. The germline gives CDR1 KGHSH, CDR2 LQKENI. The CDR3 runs 16 residues. CDR3 in amino acids: CASSPGPILGGNTIYF. The DNA for the CDR3 is TGTGCCAGCTCACCAGGGCCGATCCTCGGGGGAAACACCATATATTTT.

V usage is TRBV18 and J usage is TRBJ1-3; 7 bases are a match to TRBD1. After removal of 3 bases from V and 1 base from J, the junction contained 3 bases not matched to a gene. CDR1 is KGHSH, CDR2 LQKENI, per germline. The CDR3 extends over 15 amino acids. CDR3 in amino acids: CASSPLQGSGNTIYF. CDR3 bases: TGTGCCAGCTCACCTTTACAGGGGTCTGGAAACACCATATATTTT.

Ten or more counts support this clone. V gene TRBV23-1 combines with J gene TRBJ1-5; D remains unclear. TRBV23-1 is an ORF, with its function uncertain. This CDR3 spans 15 amino acids. V was pared by 0 bases and J by 5 bases, with 11 bases between. The chain's CDR3 is CASSQSGTEDQPQHF. CDR3 in DNA: TGCGCCAGCAGTCAATCGGGTACGGAGGATCAGCCCCAGCATTTT.

The V gene is TRBV11-2, the J gene TRBJ2-7; possibly TRBD1 for D (6 bases). The CDR3 runs 15 residues. Germline V lookup: CDR1 SGHAT, CDR2 FQNNGV. V shed 1 base and J shed 4 bases, with 14 bases lying between them. CDR3 region: CASSLGATQGYEQYF. Here the CDR3 DNA reads TGTGCCAGCAGCTTAGGGGCTACCCAGGGGTACGAGCAGTACTTC. Together with reference TRBV11-2 and TRBJ2-7, the CDR3 gives the full variable domain: EAGVAQSPRYKIIEKRQSVAFWCNPISGHATLYWYQQILGQGPKLLIQFQNNGVVDDSQLPKDRFSAERLKGVDSTLKIQPAKLEDSAVYLCASSLGATQGYEQYFGPGTRLTVT.